The 25 T cell receptor beta chains listed next were all sequenced from one sample in a study of cytomegalovirus exposure and HLA in healthy donors (dated by TCRdb to the late 2010s). The receptor library was made with the immunoSEQ multiplex PCR assay. The multiplex PCR relied on a mix of 60 forward primers for TCR Vbeta segments and 13 reverse primers for TCR Jbeta segments. TCRdb retrieved this table from immuneACCESS and kept in-frame rearrangements only. Not all clones are present; in checked studies, unresolved V genes account for under half, and no reason is known for the remainder. This sample gives some 130,000 clones in total; 77% of them show up just once. Jointly, the top ten make up more than 4% of the sample. Sequencing used PBMCs. Receptors were obtained from a male donor in good health and CMV-seropositive.

Here the CDR3 DNA reads TGTGCCAGCAGTTTTATGTATGAGGGCTACACCTTC. It yields the protein CASSFMYEGYTF. The rearrangement uses TRBV6-1 and TRBJ1-2; no firm D call. Germline V gene sequence: CDR1 MNHNS, CDR2 SASEGT. This CDR3 is 12 amino acids long. The germline V and J ends were trimmed by 5 bases and 8 bases, with 12 bases remaining between them.

This clone is judged medium-sized. This chain joins TRBV6-1 and TRBJ2-2; 13 bases are a match to TRBD2. The germline V gene encodes CDR1 MNHNS and CDR2 SASEGT. The CDR3 loop spans 15 amino acids. V lost 6 bases and J lost 6; bases outside the gene matches: 4. This CDR3 is CASRVGLAGAGELFF. The CDR3 DNA reads as TGTGCCAGCAGAGTAGGACTAGCGGGAGCCGGGGAGCTGTTTTTT.

J is TRBJ1-1 and V is TRBV10-3, with a possible D match to TRBD1 (6 bases). The CDR3 loop spans 18 amino acids. V lost 6 bases and J lost 2, with 25 bases in between. Germline CDR1 is ENHRY and CDR2 is SYGVKD. This CDR3 reads CAIRRGVEGGTVNTEAFF. The CDR3 DNA is TGTGCCATCAGGAGGGGGGTAGAGGGAGGGACCGTCAACACTGAAGCTTTCTTT.

This chain uses TRBV28 with TRBJ1-4; D remains ambiguous. Germline CDR1 is MDHEN and CDR2 is SYDVKM. This CDR3 comprises 15 residues. The V gene lost 4 bases and the J gene lost 5 bases, with 14 bases spanning the gap. The CDR3 sequence: CASSSLRHGNEKLFF. The CDR3 DNA reads as TGTGCCAGCAGTTCTTTGAGACATGGAAATGAAAAACTGTTTTTT.

A remark on this clone: The junction and the germline gene differ at one end; a read error may be behind it. The same CDR3 can be traced to other DNA sequences in this sample. This rearrangement joins TRBV10-3 to TRBJ1-2; TRBD1 might be the D (5 bases). The CDR3 length is 13 residues. Germline values: CDR1 ENHRY, CDR2 SYGVKD. The CDR3 here is CAISEPRDLGYTF. In DNA, the CDR3 is TGCGCCATCAGTGAGCCCCGGGACTTGGGCTACACCTTC.

This chain connects TRBV15 to TRBJ1-5; no definite D call. Trimming left V 1 base short and J 9 bases short, with 7 bases between. The V gene's germline CDR1 is LNHNV and CDR2 YYDKDF (reference sequence). The CDR3 extends over 12 amino acids. CDR3 in DNA: TGTGCCACCAGCAGAGTCGGTCCGCCCCAGCATTTT. Its translation is CATSRVGPPQHF. The full variable domain, in which reference TRBV15 and TRBJ1-5 provide the parts outside the CDR3, is DAMVIQNPRYQVTQFGKPVTLSCSQTLNHNVMYWYQQKSSQAPKLLFHYYDKDFNNEADTPDNFQSRRPNTSFCFLDIRSPGLGDTAMYLCATSRVGPPQHFGDGTRLSIL.

The chain couples TRBV7-2 to TRBJ1-2; weak D call: TRBD1 (6 bases). Per germline, CDR1 SGHTA and CDR2 FQGNSA. V lost 4 bases, J lost 4 bases, and 16 bases lay in between. CDR3 length: 15 residues. Written as DNA, the CDR3 is TGTGCCAGCAGCTATCCCGGTGGGGGGGCCTATGGCTACACCTTC. Protein product: CASSYPGGGAYGYTF.

In this sample, this clone turned up once. The genes are TRBV27 and TRBJ1-3; D perhaps matches TRBD1 (6 bases). Germline CDR1 is MNHEY and CDR2 is SMNVEV (reference sequence). V lost 5 bases and J lost 4, with 12 bases in between. The CDR3 consists of 14 residues. The CDR3 DNA reads as TGTGCCAGCAGTCAGGGGTGGAAAGGAAACACCATATATTTT. Translating gives CASSQGWKGNTIYF.

The V call is TRBV5-1, the J call TRBJ2-7, with a tentative D call TRBD2 (6 bases). The CDR3 contains 17 residues. Germline CDR1 is SGHRS and CDR2 is YFSETQ. V lost 0 bases to trimming and J lost 7 bases, with 23 bases between them. The CDR3 spells CASSLGSPGTERYEQYF. CDR3 nucleotides: TGCGCCAGCAGCTTGGGAAGCCCCGGGACTGAACGTTATGAGCAGTACTTC.

In this sample, this clone turned up once. The chain recombines TRBV11-2 with TRBJ2-1; D gene uncertain. CDR3 length: 12 amino acids. Trimming took 2 bases from V and 7 from J, leaving 6 bases between them. CDR1 SGHAT and CDR2 FQNNGV come from the germline V gene. The CDR3 loop is CASSLIGNEQFF. The DNA for the CDR3 is TGTGCCAGCAGCTTAATCGGGAATGAGCAGTTCTTC. The full variable domain, completed using reference TRBV11-2 and TRBJ2-1, is EAGVAQSPRYKIIEKRQSVAFWCNPISGHATLYWYQQILGQGPKLLIQFQNNGVVDDSQLPKDRFSAERLKGVDSTLKIQPAKLEDSAVYLCASSLIGNEQFFGPGTRLTVL.

This clone was observed a single time. The rearrangement uses TRBV7-9 and TRBJ1-1; D is possibly TRBD1 (5 bases). CDR3 length: 15 residues. Germline V gene sequence: CDR1 SEHNR, CDR2 FQNEAQ (reference sequence). The V end was cut by 3 bases, the J end by 5 bases, with 16 bases between. The CDR3 loop reads CASSFGRVGGTEAFF. In DNA form, the CDR3 reads TGTGCCAGCAGCTTCGGCAGGGTAGGTGGAACTGAAGCTTTCTTT.

The CDR3 coding sequence is TGTGCCAGCAGGCCACCCCCACGGAGTGAGCAGTTCTTC. Amino acid sequence: CASRPPPRSEQFF. The chain uses TRBV28 and TRBJ2-1; D gene ambiguous. The ends were cut back, 6 bases at V and 9 bases at J, with 15 bases in the middle. The V gene's germline CDR1 is MDHEN and CDR2 SYDVKM. CDR3 size: 13 residues. Full variable domain (outside the CDR3, taken from reference TRBV28 and TRBJ2-1): DVKVTQSSRYLVKRTGEKVFLECVQDMDHENMFWYRQDPGLGLRLIYFSYDVKMKEKGDIPEGYSVSREKKERFSLILESASTNQTSMYLCASRPPPRSEQFFGPGTRLTVL.

The chain combines TRBV29-1 with TRBJ1-3; 7 bases agree with TRBD1. Germline V gene lookup returns CDR1 SQVTM and CDR2 ANQGSEA. V was pared by 5 bases and J by 1 base, with 14 bases of the junction left unmatched. The CDR3 is 17 residues long. The CDR3 spells CSVIFGTAEPSGNTIYF. In nucleotides, the CDR3 is TGCAGCGTTATATTTGGGACAGCCGAACCTTCTGGAAACACCATATATTTT.

This clone showed up just a few times. The chain combines TRBV6-4 with TRBJ2-2, with 7 bases aligning to TRBD2. The CDR3 consists of 15 residues. The V and J ends lost 5 bases and 6 bases, in that order; junction bases with no gene match: 9. Germline CDR1 and CDR2: MRHNA and SNTAGT. DNA for the CDR3: TGTGCCAGCAGTAGAAGCGCGGGAGAAGCCGGGGAGCTGTTTTTT. This translates into CASSRSAGEAGELFF.

About this clone: One junction end does not reproduce the germline sequence, and a read error may be involved. This sequence joins TRBV29-1 and TRBJ2-4; D possibly corresponds to TRBD1 (6 bases). Germline CDR1 reads SQVTM; CDR2 reads ANQGSEA. The CDR3 extends over 12 amino acids. CDR3 DNA: TGCAGCGTTGTGCAGGGGAAAAACAGTCAGTACTTC. This translates into CSVVQGKNSQYF.

The genes are TRBV28 and TRBJ1-6; 9 bases align to TRBD1. Trimming at V came to 6 bases and at J to 12 bases, leaving 9 bases not matched to a gene. The germline V gene encodes CDR1 MDHEN and CDR2 SYDVKM. There are 14 residues in the CDR3. Here the CDR3 reads CASSVGTGGEPLHF. The CDR3, as DNA: TGTGCCAGCAGCGTAGGAACAGGGGGCGAACCCCTCCACTTT.

The V and J genes are TRBV2 and TRBJ1-2; a weak D match, TRBD1 (6 bases). V was pared by 7 bases and J by 2 bases, with 11 bases between. Germline CDR1 and CDR2: SNHLY and FYNNEI. CDR3 length: 13 amino acids. The CDR3 DNA reads as TGTGCCAGCACCGGGAGGGGGAACTATGGCTACACCTTC. Encoded protein: CASTGRGNYGYTF.

This clone was observed a few times. The chain employs TRBV18 and TRBJ2-7; tentatively, D is TRBD2 (5 bases). The CDR3 extends over 11 amino acids. V was clipped by 4 bases and J by 10 bases, with 11 bases between them. From germline, CDR1 is KGHSH and CDR2 LQKENI. The CDR3, as DNA: TGTGCCAGCTCACAGGAGCGGTTCCAGTACTTC. Translating gives CASSQERFQYF.

V gene TRBV6-1 combines with J gene TRBJ1-2; 9 nucleotides match TRBD1. V lost 6 bases to trimming and J lost 0 bases; unmatched junction nucleotides: 2. The germline CDR1 and CDR2 sequences are MNHNS and SASEGT. The length of the CDR3 is 14 residues. CDR3 amino acids: CASSRQGANYGYTF. The CDR3 DNA reads as TGTGCCAGCAGCCGACAGGGGGCTAACTATGGCTACACCTTC.

This rearrangement joins TRBV19 to TRBJ2-7; 9 nucleotides match TRBD2. The CDR3 extends over 15 amino acids. From germline, CDR1 is LNHDA and CDR2 SQIVND (reference sequence). V was pared by 3 bases and J by 2 bases, with 5 bases of the junction left unmatched. CDR3 in amino acids: CASSMPSGIPYEQYF. CDR3 sequence (DNA): TGTGCCAGTAGTATGCCTAGCGGGATTCCCTACGAGCAGTACTTC.

J is TRBJ2-6 and V is TRBV10-3, with TRBD1 identical over 8 bases. Germline V gives CDR1 ENHRY, CDR2 SYGVKD. CDR3 size: 18 residues. The junction had 7 bases not matched to a gene; V was cut back by 3 bases and J by 0 bases. CDR3 nucleotide sequence: TGTGCCATCAGTGACTTTGACAGGGGTCTCTCTGGGGCCAACGTCCTGACTTTC. This gives the protein CAISDFDRGLSGANVLTF.

With regard to this clone: One end of the junction does not line up with germline, which may come from a read error. The rearrangement uses TRBV7-9 and TRBJ2-6; a possible D gene is TRBD1 (5 bases). CDR1 is SEHNR and CDR2 is FQNEAQ in the germline V gene (reference sequence). CDR3 length: 16 residues. Written as DNA, the CDR3 is TGTGCCAGCAGCTTAGAGGCAGGGTCTGGGGCCAACGGCCTGACTTTC. This codes for CASSLEAGSGANGLTF.

The CDR3 region is CASSELAETRYEQYF. The CDR3 DNA reads as TGTGCCAGCAGTGAACTAGCGGAAACTCGCTACGAGCAGTACTTC. This chain connects TRBV2 to TRBJ2-7; 7 bases fit TRBD2. The CDR3 consists of 15 residues. The V segment lost 2 bases and the J segment 3 bases; nucleotides outside the gene matches: 7. CDR1 and CDR2 from the germline V gene are SNHLY and FYNNEI.

This CDR3 is CASSTSIYNEQFF. CDR3 nucleotide sequence: TGTGCCAGTAGTACTAGTATCTACAATGAGCAGTTCTTC. The chain is built from TRBV19 and TRBJ2-1; D is undetermined. The CDR3 contains 13 residues. Germline assignment: CDR1 LNHDA and CDR2 SQIVND (reference sequence). V shed 4 bases and J shed 3 bases, with 7 bases lying between them.

This clone appeared a single time. J is TRBJ2-5 and V is TRBV9, with a possible D match to TRBD2 (6 bases). The CDR3 runs to 15 residues. Trimming left V 0 bases short and J 4 bases short, with 13 bases between. Germline CDR1 and CDR2: SGDLS and YYNGEE. The DNA for the CDR3 is TGTGCCAGCAGCGTAGATCCGGGCGGGACAGAGACCCAGTACTTC. This translates into CASSVDPGGTETQYF.